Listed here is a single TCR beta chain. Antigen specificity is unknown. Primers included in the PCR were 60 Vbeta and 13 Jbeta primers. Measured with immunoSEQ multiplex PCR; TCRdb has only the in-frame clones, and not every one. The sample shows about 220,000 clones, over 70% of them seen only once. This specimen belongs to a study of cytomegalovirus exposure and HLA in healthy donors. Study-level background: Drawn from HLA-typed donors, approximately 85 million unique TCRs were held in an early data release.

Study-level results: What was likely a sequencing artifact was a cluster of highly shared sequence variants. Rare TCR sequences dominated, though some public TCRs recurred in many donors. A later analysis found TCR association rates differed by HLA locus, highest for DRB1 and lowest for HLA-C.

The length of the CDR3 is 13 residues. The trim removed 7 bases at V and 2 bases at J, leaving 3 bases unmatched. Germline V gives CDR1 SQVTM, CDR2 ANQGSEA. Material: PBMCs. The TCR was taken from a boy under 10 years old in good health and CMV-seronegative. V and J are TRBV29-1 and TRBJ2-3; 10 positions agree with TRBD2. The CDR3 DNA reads TGCAGCGAACTAGCGGGACTCACAGATACGCAGTATTTT. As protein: CSELAGLTDTQYF.